This T cell receptor (beta chain) was documented in a study of response to subunit inactivated influenza vaccine. A single record per CDR3 protein comes from TCRdb applying MiXCR to the RT-PCR reads. The sample records around 600,000 distinct CDR3 sequences, about 10% being singletons. Germline V lookup: CDR1 SGHKS, CDR2 YYEKEE (reference sequence). Trimming at V came to 5 bases and at J to 5 bases, leaving 8 bases not matched to a gene. The CDR3 extends over 14 amino acids. The same sample was also studied in work on T cells expressing NK-cell markers. As that report states: What made the TCR beta cDNA was 5'RACE template switching with UMIs.

This sequence was found in a man in his fifties who received an inactivated influenza vaccine. The specimen was PBMCs from blood, collected on the day of vaccination. The chain couples TRBV5-5 to TRBJ2-7, with 9 bases aligning to TRBD1. The CDR3 protein is CASRDRGSPHEQYF. The CDR3 DNA reads TGTGCCAGCAGGGACAGGGGCTCCCCCCACGAGCAGTACTTC.